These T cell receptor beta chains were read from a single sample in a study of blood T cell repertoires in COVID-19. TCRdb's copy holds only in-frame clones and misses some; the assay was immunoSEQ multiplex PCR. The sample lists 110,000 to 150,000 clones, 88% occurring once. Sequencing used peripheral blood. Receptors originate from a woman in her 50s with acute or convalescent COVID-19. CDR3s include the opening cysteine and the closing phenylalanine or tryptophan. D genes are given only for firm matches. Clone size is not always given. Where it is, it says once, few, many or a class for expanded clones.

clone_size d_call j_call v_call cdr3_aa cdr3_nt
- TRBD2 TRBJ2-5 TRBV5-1 CATAGGGSQETQYF TGCGCCACCGCGGGGGGCGGGTCCCAAGAGACCCAGTACTTC
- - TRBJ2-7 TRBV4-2 CASSQAGAGEHEQYF TGTGCCAGCAGCCAAGCAGGGGCAGGGGAGCACGAGCAGTACTTC
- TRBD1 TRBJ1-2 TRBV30 CAWSQGESSYGYTF TGTGCCTGGAGCCAGGGGGAGAGTAGCTATGGCTACACCTTC
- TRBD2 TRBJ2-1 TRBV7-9 CASSLTALGLAGVHEQFF TGTGCCAGCAGCCTAACCGCACTAGGACTAGCGGGAGTGCATGAGCAGTTCTTC
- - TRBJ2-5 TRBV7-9 CASSSGDFQETQYF TGTGCCAGCAGCTCTGGGGACTTCCAAGAGACCCAGTACTTC
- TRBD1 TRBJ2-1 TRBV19 CASSPGTGASNEQFF TGTGCCAGTAGCCCCGGGACAGGGGCGTCCAATGAGCAGTTCTTC
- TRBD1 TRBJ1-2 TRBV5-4 CASSEGTGQSYGYTF TGTGCCAGCAGCGAGGGGACAGGGCAGTCCTATGGCTACACCTTC
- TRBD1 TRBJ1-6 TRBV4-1 CASSQDQGANLHF TGCGCCAGCAGCCAAGATCAGGGGGCTAATCTCCACTTT
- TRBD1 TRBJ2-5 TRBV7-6 CASSLFRTGVYQETQYF TGTGCCAGCAGCTTATTTCGGACAGGGGTTTACCAAGAGACCCAGTACTTC
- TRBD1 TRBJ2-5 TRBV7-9 CASSLRGQGRETQYF TGTGCCAGCAGCTTAAGGGGACAGGGGCGTGAGACCCAGTACTTC
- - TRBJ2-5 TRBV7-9 CASSSTRGRETQYF TGTGCCAGCAGCTCGACTAGGGGGCGAGAGACCCAGTACTTC
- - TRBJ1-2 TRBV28 CASTSGGDPRGYTF TGTGCCAGCACTTCCGGGGGGGACCCCCGAGGCTACACCTTC
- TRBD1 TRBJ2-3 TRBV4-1 CASSRRPAGTGDTDTQYF TGCGCCAGCAGCCGTCGACCCGCCGGGACAGGAGACACAGATACGCAGTATTTT
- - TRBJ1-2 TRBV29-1 CSVPGEIGYTF TGCAGCGTCCCAGGGGAGATCGGCTACACCTTC
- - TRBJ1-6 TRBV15 CATSRDRVVTPLHF TGTGCCACCAGCAGAGACAGGGTGGTCACACCCCTCCACTTT
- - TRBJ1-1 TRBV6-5 CASSYGRSGTEAFF TGTGCCAGCAGTTACGGCAGGTCAGGCACTGAAGCTTTCTTT
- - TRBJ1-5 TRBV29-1 CSVLTVNQPQHF TGCAGCGTCCTGACAGTGAATCAGCCCCAGCATTTT
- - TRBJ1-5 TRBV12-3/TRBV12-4 CASSLNPDQPQHF TGTGCCAGCAGTTTAAATCCAGATCAGCCCCAGCATTTT
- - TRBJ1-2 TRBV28 CAGGTPLGYGYTF TGTGCCGGTGGGACTCCCCTCGGGTATGGCTACACCTTC
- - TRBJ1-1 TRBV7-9 CASSLGWAEDTEAFF TGTGCCAGCAGCTTAGGCTGGGCGGAGGACACTGAAGCTTTCTTT
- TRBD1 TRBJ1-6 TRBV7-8 CASSLQGQGRSPLHF TGTGCCAGCAGCTTACAGGGACAGGGTCGATCACCCCTCCACTTT
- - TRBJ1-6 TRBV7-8 CASSFLGTPTSPLHF TGTGCCAGCAGCTTTCTCGGGACACCTACCTCACCCCTCCACTTT
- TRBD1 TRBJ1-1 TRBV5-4 CASSLAGQGVTEAFF TGTGCCAGCAGCTTGGCCGGACAGGGGGTCACTGAAGCTTTCTTT
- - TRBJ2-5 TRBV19 CASSITEGIGETQYF TGTGCCAGTAGTATAACGGAGGGGATCGGAGAGACCCAGTACTTC
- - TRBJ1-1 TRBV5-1 CASSLLEPSTEAFF TGCGCCAGCAGCTTGTTGGAGCCTAGCACTGAAGCTTTCTTT
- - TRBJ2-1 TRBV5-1 CASSRRSSYNEQFF TGCGCCAGCAGCCGGAGGAGCTCCTACAATGAGCAGTTCTTC
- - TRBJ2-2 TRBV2 CASSVGGMHTGELFF TGTGCCAGCAGCGTCGGGGGAATGCACACCGGGGAGCTGTTTTTT
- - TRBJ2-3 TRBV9 CASSALGMSSTDTQYF TGTGCCAGCAGCGCCCTCGGGATGTCTAGCACAGATACGCAGTATTTT
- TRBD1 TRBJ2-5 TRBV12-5 CASGFDRGVGETQYF TGTGCTAGTGGTTTCGACAGGGGAGTAGGGGAGACCCAGTACTTC
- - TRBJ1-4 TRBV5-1 CASSPQGGGRGEKLFF TGCGCCAGCAGCCCACAGGGCGGGGGGCGTGGGGAAAAACTGTTTTTT
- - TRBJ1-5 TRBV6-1 CASSETGQGLSKDF TGTGCCAGCAGTGAAACCGGCCAGGGTCTCTCTAAGGATTTT
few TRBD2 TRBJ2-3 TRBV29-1 CSVEERGDTDTQYF TGCAGCGTGGAAGAGCGGGGGGACACAGATACGCAGTATTTT
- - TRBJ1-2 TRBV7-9 CASSPRAYYGYTF TGTGCCAGCAGCCCTCGAGCCTACTATGGCTACACCTTC
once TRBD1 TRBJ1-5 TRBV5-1 CASSLGQGSNQPQHF TGCGCCAGCAGCTTGGGACAGGGTAGCAATCAGCCCCAGCATTTT
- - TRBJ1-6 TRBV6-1 CASSETTEIKSPLHF TGTGCCAGCAGTGAAACGACAGAGATTAAGTCACCCCTCCACTTT
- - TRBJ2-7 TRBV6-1 CASSELEGPPYEQYF TGTGCCAGCAGTGAACTCGAGGGTCCCCCCTACGAGCAGTACTTC
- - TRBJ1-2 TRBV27 CASSLPDRNGYTF TGTGCCAGCAGTTTACCGGACAGAAATGGCTACACCTTC
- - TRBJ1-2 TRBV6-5 CASSYSRDSVYGYTF TGTGCCAGCAGTTACTCCCGCGACAGTGTCTATGGCTACACCTTC
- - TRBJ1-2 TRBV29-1 CSVRTENYGYTF TGCAGCGTAAGGACAGAGAACTATGGCTACACCTTC
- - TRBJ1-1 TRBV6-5 CASSYSQNTEAFF TGTGCCAGCAGTTACTCTCAGAACACTGAAGCTTTCTTT
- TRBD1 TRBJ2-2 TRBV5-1 CASLGTGTLNTGELFF TGCGCCAGCCTTGGGACAGGGACTCTAAACACCGGGGAGCTGTTTTTT
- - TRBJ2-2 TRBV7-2 CASISGPESYTGELFF TGTGCCAGCATCTCAGGGCCAGAGAGTTACACCGGGGAGCTGTTTTTT
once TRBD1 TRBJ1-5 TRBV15 CATSRTGDGNQPQHF TGTGCCACCAGCAGAACAGGGGATGGCAATCAGCCCCAGCATTTT
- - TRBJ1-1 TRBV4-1 CAIGTGRTEAFF TGCGCCATCGGAACAGGCAGAACTGAAGCTTTCTTT
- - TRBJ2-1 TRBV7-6 CASSLAYRDHNEQFF TGTGCCAGCAGCTTAGCCTACAGGGATCACAATGAGCAGTTCTTC
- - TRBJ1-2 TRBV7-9 CASRGQLGPGYTF TGTGCCAGCAGGGGACAACTGGGACCGGGCTACACCTTC
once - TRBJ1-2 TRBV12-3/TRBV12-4 CASSQDKNYGYTF TGTGCCAGCAGCCAAGACAAGAACTATGGCTACACCTTC
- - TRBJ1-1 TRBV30 CAWIRTTLTEAFF TGTGCCTGGATTAGGACAACTCTCACTGAAGCTTTCTTT
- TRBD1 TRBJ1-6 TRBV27 CASSPRAGQGRNSPLHF TGTGCCAGCAGCCCCAGGGCGGGACAGGGGCGCAATTCACCCCTCCACTTT